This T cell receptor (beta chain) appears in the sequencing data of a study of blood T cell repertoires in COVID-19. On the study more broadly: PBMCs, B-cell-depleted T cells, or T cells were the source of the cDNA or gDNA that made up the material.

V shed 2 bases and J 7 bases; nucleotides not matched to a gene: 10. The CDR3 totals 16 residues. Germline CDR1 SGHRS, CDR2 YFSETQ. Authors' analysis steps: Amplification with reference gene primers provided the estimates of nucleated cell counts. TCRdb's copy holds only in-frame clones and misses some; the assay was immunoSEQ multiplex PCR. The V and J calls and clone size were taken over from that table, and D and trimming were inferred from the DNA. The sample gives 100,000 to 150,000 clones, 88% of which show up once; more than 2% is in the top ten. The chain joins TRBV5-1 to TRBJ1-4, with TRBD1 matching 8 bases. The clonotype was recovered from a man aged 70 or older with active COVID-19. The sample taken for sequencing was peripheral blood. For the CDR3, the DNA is TGCGCCAGCAGCTTTACAGGACAGGGTGTAGGTGAAAAACTGTTTTTT. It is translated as CASSFTGQGVGEKLFF.